This is a list of T cell receptor beta chains from one sample in a study of blood T cell repertoires in COVID-19. Assay used: immunoSEQ multiplex PCR; TCRdb lists only in-frame clones, some missing. The table shows roughly 280,000 clones, with approximately 88% occurring only once. Input material: peripheral blood. These TCRs come from a man in his forties or fifties with acute or convalescent COVID-19. The CDR3 runs from the conserved cysteine through the conserved F or W. A D gene is named only where the DNA matches it firmly. The size field is filled for only some rows; it gives once, few, many or a size class.

CDR3 DNA	CDR3 protein	V gene	J gene	D gene	clone size
TGTGCCAGCAGCGTGGGGCCCCCACTCGGGGAGCTGTTTTTT	CASSVGPPLGELFF	TRBV9	TRBJ2-2	.	.
TGCGCCAGCAGCTTAAACTCGGGGAACACCGGGGAGCTGTTTTTT	CASSLNSGNTGELFF	TRBV5-1	TRBJ2-2	.	.
TGTGCCAGCAGTTTCCCCGGGACAGGGGTAAACACTGAAGCTTTCTTT	CASSFPGTGVNTEAFF	TRBV6-6	TRBJ1-1	TRBD1	.
TGCGCCAGCAGCTTGGCAGCTGAAGCTTTCTTT	CASSLAAEAFF	TRBV5-1	TRBJ1-1	.	once
TGTGCCACCCAAGACAGGGGGAATGAAAAACTGTTTTTT	CATQDRGNEKLFF	TRBV10-3	TRBJ1-4	TRBD1	.
TGTGCCAGCAGCGACCCGGGACTAGCGGTAACTAGCACAGATACGCAGTATTTT	CASSDPGLAVTSTDTQYF	TRBV7-6	TRBJ2-3	TRBD2	.
TGCGCCAGCAGCTTGCAGGGGCCCTACGAGCAGTACTTC	CASSLQGPYEQYF	TRBV5-1	TRBJ2-7	.	.
TGTGCCAGCAGCAAAGGGGCACAGGGCTGTGGCTACACCTTC	CASSKGAQGCGYTF	TRBV21-1	TRBJ1-2	.	.
TGTGCCAGCAGCTCAAGAGTGAATGCACCGCGGGCTTTCTTT	CASSSRVNAPRAFF	TRBV11-2	TRBJ1-1	.	.
TGTGCCAGCAGCGAGGGACAACACTATGGCTACACCTTC	CASSEGQHYGYTF	TRBV7-3	TRBJ1-2	.	once
TGTGCCAGTAGTAACCCAAGCAACACCGGGGAGCTGTTTTTT	CASSNPSNTGELFF	TRBV19	TRBJ2-2	.	.
TGTGCCAGCAGCTTATGGCCTTACGAGCAGTACTTC	CASSLWPYEQYF	TRBV11-2	TRBJ2-7	.	.
TGTGCCAGTAGTCCACAAGGACAGGGGGGTCAGCCCCAGCATTTT	CASSPQGQGGQPQHF	TRBV19	TRBJ1-5	TRBD1	.
TGTGCCAGCAGCCAGGGACTCCATCCCTACGAGCAGTACTTC	CASSQGLHPYEQYF	TRBV14	TRBJ2-7	.	.
TGTGCCAGCTCACCACCGGGGGGGACGCAGAACACTGAAGCTTTCTTT	CASSPPGGTQNTEAFF	TRBV18	TRBJ1-1	.	few
TGTGCCAGCAGTCCGGGACAGAGCTCTGGAAACACCATATATTTT	CASSPGQSSGNTIYF	TRBV6-5	TRBJ1-3	TRBD1	.
TGTGCCAGCAGCCCGCGATACTCTGGAAACACCATATATTTT	CASSPRYSGNTIYF	TRBV3-1/TRBV3-2	TRBJ1-3	.	.
TGTGCCAGCAAAGGAACGTCTATCTGGGAGGAGCAGTACTTC	CASKGTSIWEEQYF	TRBV2	TRBJ2-7	.	.
TGTGCCAGCAGCCTAAAGGACAGGGACGGGACTGAAGCTTTCTTT	CASSLKDRDGTEAFF	TRBV9	TRBJ1-1	TRBD1	.
TGTGCCAGCAGGACAGGGTCCGGTCAGCCCCAGCATTTT	CASRTGSGQPQHF	TRBV6-5	TRBJ1-5	TRBD1	once
TGTGCCAGCAGGAACAAGATGAACACTGAAGCTTTCTTT	CASRNKMNTEAFF	TRBV27	TRBJ1-1	.	.
TGTGCCAGCTCACCACCCCAGGGGCAGGGTGAAAAACTGTTTTTT	CASSPPQGQGEKLFF	TRBV18	TRBJ1-4	.	.
TGTGCCAGCTCATTACAGGGTCAGGGCTATGGCTACACCTTC	CASSLQGQGYGYTF	TRBV18	TRBJ1-2	.	.
TGTGCCAGCAGCGTCGTTGCAGGGACAGGTCAAGGGACCCAGTACTTC	CASSVVAGTGQGTQYF	TRBV9	TRBJ2-5	TRBD1	.
TGTGCCAGCAGCCAAACAGGGAACTATGGCTACACCTTC	CASSQTGNYGYTF	TRBV3-1/TRBV3-2	TRBJ1-2	.	.
TGTGCCAGCAGCTTAACGGGGACAGGGAAAGCTTCACCCCTCCACTTT	CASSLTGTGKASPLHF	TRBV13	TRBJ1-6	TRBD1	.
TGTGCCACCTCGATGGGACAGATAAACATTCAGTACTTC	CATSMGQINIQYF	TRBV2	TRBJ2-4	TRBD1	.
TGTGCCAGCAGCCCTCTCCCGAACACCGGGGAGCTGTTTTTT	CASSPLPNTGELFF	TRBV3-1/TRBV3-2	TRBJ2-2	.	.
TGTGCCAGCAGTTACCCCTCAGATACGCAGTATTTT	CASSYPSDTQYF	TRBV6-6	TRBJ2-3	.	.
TGTGCCAGCAGCGACGGGGTGTCCTACAATGAGCAGTTCTTC	CASSDGVSYNEQFF	TRBV5-8	TRBJ2-1	.	once
TGCAGCGTTGTCGCCCAGGATGCCTACGAGCAGTACTTC	CSVVAQDAYEQYF	TRBV29-1	TRBJ2-7	.	.
TGTGCCTGGAGTAAGGGACTAGCGGGGGGGCGGCCATACGAGCAGTACTTC	CAWSKGLAGGRPYEQYF	TRBV30	TRBJ2-7	TRBD2	.
TGCGCCAGGGTCAGGGGGCACTCAAGCTCCTACGAGCAGTACTTC	CARVRGHSSSYEQYF	TRBV10-1	TRBJ2-7	TRBD1	.
TGCGCCAGCTCCCTGAGCACAGATACGCAGTATTTT	CASSLSTDTQYF	TRBV5-1	TRBJ2-3	.	.
TGTGCCAGCAGCTCCCTGGGGGTCGGGAGTGAAGCTTTCTTT	CASSSLGVGSEAFF	TRBV7-3	TRBJ1-1	.	.
TGTGCCAGCAGCTTAATGCAGGGAAACACCGGGGAGCTGTTTTTT	CASSLMQGNTGELFF	TRBV7-9	TRBJ2-2	.	once
TGCAGCGTTCGCTCAGGGTCATCAATTGGTGGCTACACCTTC	CSVRSGSSIGGYTF	TRBV29-1	TRBJ1-2	.	.
TGTGCCAGTAGTCTTACTAGCGGGGGGATGTACCAAGAGACCCAGTACTTC	CASSLTSGGMYQETQYF	TRBV19	TRBJ2-5	TRBD2	.
TGTGCCAGCGCCTTAACAGGTGTTAAAGGAAGCAATCAGCCCCAGCATTTT	CASALTGVKGSNQPQHF	TRBV5-4	TRBJ1-5	.	.
TGTGCCAGCAGCCAAGCCCGGGTGGGGCGAGACACTGAAGCTTTCTTT	CASSQARVGRDTEAFF	TRBV3-1/TRBV3-2	TRBJ1-1	.	.
TGCGCCAGCAGCCCCCGGGACAGGGGTCTTCTTTATGGCTACACCTTC	CASSPRDRGLLYGYTF	TRBV4-1	TRBJ1-2	TRBD1	.
TGTGCCAGCAGCCCCTCGGGAGGCTATAATGAAAAACTGTTTTTT	CASSPSGGYNEKLFF	TRBV5-5	TRBJ1-4	.	.
TGTGCCAGCAGTCCTGGCGCGGCGAACACTGAAGCTTTCTTT	CASSPGAANTEAFF	TRBV7-2	TRBJ1-1	.	.
TGTGCCAGCAGCTTTCGACTAAGCTCCTACGAGCAGTACTTC	CASSFRLSSYEQYF	TRBV5-8	TRBJ2-7	.	.
TGCGCCAGCAGCTTGGGGGCCCGGACAGACCACTATGGCTACACCTTC	CASSLGARTDHYGYTF	TRBV5-1	TRBJ1-2	.	.
TGTGCCAGTAGTCGACAGGGGACTTGGACCGGGGAGCTGTTTTTT	CASSRQGTWTGELFF	TRBV19	TRBJ2-2	TRBD1	.
TGTGCCAGTAGTATAGGGGCCTCGGCCCAGCATTTT	CASSIGASAQHF	TRBV19	TRBJ1-5	.	.
TGTGCCAGCAGCTTGTTACGTAACGGAGGAGAAATGACTGAAGCTTTCTTT	CASSLLRNGGEMTEAFF	TRBV5-6	TRBJ1-1	.	few
TGTGCCAGCAGACCAACCCAGACAGATACGCAGTATTTT	CASRPTQTDTQYF	TRBV6-5	TRBJ2-3	.	.